This record concerns one T cell receptor beta chain sequence. Antigen: not known. This entry is derived from a study of T-cell memory formation after mild COVID-19. Study-level background: TCR clusters were mostly confined to one donor each. Findings and limits, study-wide: For contracting clones, CD4+ ones sat mainly in CM and EM, CD8+ in EMRA. Nothing confirmed that second-wave clones peaking on day 37 were specific for SARS-CoV-2. Pre-infection memory showed some responding clones, and this suggested that cross-reactive memory joined.

TCRdb fed the 5' RACE reads into MiXCR, producing one record per CDR3 protein. The table shows hundreds of thousands of distinct CDR3 sequences, with around 25% occurring only once. Deletions cut 0 bases from V and 2 bases from J, with 17 bases between. The germline V gene has CDR1 MGHRA and CDR2 YSYEKL. CDR3 length equals 17 residues. The source material was PBMCs or a T cell subset sorted from them (not recorded which). The V call is TRBV4-1, the J call TRBJ2-7, with D perhaps being TRBD1 or TRBD2 (5 bases each). The receptor was derived from an adult woman who had mild COVID-19 (a few samples of this study predate the infection). Cell type and time point are not known. CDR3: CASSQDPDPRGTYEQYF. DNA for the CDR3: TGCGCCAGCAGCCAAGACCCTGACCCACGGGGCACCTACGAGCAGTACTTC.